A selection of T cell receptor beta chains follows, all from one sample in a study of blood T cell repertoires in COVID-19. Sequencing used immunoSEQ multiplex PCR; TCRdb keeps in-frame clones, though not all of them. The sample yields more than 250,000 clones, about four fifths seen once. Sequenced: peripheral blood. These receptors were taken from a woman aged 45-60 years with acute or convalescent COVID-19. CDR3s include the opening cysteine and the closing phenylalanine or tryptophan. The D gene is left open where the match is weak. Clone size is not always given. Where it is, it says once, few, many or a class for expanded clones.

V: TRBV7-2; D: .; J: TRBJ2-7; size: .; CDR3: CASSLGLSGDEQYF; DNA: TGTGCCAGCAGCTTAGGACTTTCCGGGGACGAGCAGTACTTC
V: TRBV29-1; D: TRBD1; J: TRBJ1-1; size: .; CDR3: CSVEGGRGDTEAFF; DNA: TGCAGCGTTGAAGGAGGCAGGGGGGACACTGAAGCTTTCTTT
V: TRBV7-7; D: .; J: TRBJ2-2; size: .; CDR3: CASSRGAPGGGELFF; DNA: TGTGCCAGCAGCCGGGGGGCCCCGGGAGGCGGGGAGCTGTTTTTT
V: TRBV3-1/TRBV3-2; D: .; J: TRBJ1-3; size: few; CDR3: CASSQDGWSSGNTIYF; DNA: TGTGCCAGCAGCCAAGATGGCTGGAGCTCTGGAAACACCATATATTTT
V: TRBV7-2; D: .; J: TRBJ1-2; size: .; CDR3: CASSLGVNYGYTF; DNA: TGTGCCAGCAGCTTAGGAGTTAACTATGGCTACACCTTC
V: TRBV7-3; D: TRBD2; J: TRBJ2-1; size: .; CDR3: CATGEGSGEQFF; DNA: TGTGCCACCGGGGAGGGTTCGGGTGAGCAGTTCTTC
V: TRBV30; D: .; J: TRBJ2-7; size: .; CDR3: CAWARVRVYEQYF; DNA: TGTGCCTGGGCTAGAGTCCGAGTGTACGAGCAGTACTTC
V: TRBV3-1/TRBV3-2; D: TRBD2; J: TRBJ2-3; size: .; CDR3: CASSQFSGGNTDTQYF; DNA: TGTGCCAGCAGCCAATTTAGCGGGGGGAACACAGATACGCAGTATTTT
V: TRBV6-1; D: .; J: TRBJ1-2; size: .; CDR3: CASSEEGHPNYGYTF; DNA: TGTGCCAGCAGTGAGGAGGGCCATCCTAACTATGGCTACACCTTC
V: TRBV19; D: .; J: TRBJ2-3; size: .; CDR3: CASNSVGGPDTQYF; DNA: TGTGCCAGTAACTCTGTCGGGGGTCCAGATACGCAGTATTTT
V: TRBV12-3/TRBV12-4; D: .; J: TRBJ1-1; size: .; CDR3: CASSLFLGAEAFF; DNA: TGTGCCAGCAGTTTATTTTTAGGGGCTGAAGCTTTCTTT
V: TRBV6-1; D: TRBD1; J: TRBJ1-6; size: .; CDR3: CASSEGQGIPWYNSPLHF; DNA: TGTGCCAGCAGTGAAGGACAGGGAATACCGTGGTATAATTCACCCCTCCACTTT
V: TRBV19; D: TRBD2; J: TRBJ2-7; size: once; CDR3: CASSIREGSSPYEQYF; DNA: TGTGCCAGTAGTATAAGGGAGGGCAGTTCCCCCTACGAGCAGTACTTC
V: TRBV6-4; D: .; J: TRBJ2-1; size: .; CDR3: CASSGTAYNEQFF; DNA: TGTGCCAGCAGTGGGACAGCCTACAATGAGCAGTTCTTC
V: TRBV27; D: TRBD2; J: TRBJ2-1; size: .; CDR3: CASSSTGTSGSLWGAEQFF; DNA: TGTGCCAGCAGTTCCACCGGGACTAGCGGGTCTTTGTGGGGGGCCGAGCAGTTCTTC
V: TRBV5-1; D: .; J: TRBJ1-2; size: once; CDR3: CASSFSGSGYTF; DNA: TGCGCCAGCAGCTTTTCAGGTTCTGGCTACACCTTC
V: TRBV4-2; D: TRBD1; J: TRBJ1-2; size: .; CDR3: CASSQPTGSRGGYTF; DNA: TGTGCCAGCAGCCAACCGACAGGGTCCCGGGGAGGCTACACCTTC
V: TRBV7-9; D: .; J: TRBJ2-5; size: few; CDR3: CASSLARYREETQYF; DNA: TGTGCCAGCAGCTTAGCGAGGTACAGGGAAGAGACCCAGTACTTC
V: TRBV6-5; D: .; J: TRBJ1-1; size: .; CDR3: CASLGALNTEAFF; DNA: TGTGCCAGTTTAGGGGCTTTGAACACTGAAGCTTTCTTT
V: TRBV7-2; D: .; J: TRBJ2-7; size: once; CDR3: CASSNQGRYSYEQYF; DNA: TGTGCCAGCAGCAACCAGGGGCGCTACTCCTACGAGCAGTACTTC
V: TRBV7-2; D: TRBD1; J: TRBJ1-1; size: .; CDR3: CASSRQGNTEAFF; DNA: TGTGCCAGCAGCAGACAGGGAAACACTGAAGCTTTCTTT
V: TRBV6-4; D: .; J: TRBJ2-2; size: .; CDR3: CASKVEANTGELFF; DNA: TGTGCCAGCAAGGTCGAGGCGAACACCGGGGAGCTGTTTTTT
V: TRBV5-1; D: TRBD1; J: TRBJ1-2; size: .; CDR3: CASSPRFTGQDEEKTF; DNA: TGCGCCAGCAGCCCGCGTTTTACTGGACAGGATGAAGAAAAAACCTTC
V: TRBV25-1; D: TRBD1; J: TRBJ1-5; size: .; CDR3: CASSADRGGQPQHF; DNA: TGTGCCAGCAGTGCCGACAGGGGGGGCCAGCCCCAGCATTTT
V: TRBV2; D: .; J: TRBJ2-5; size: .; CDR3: CASRIVGTQYF; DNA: TGTGCCAGCAGGATAGTTGGGACCCAGTACTTC